This T cell receptor (beta chain) was captured in a study of CD8+ T cells in alopecia areata. This clone was picked up a small number of times. Isolated RNA was reverse transcribed into cDNA used as the sequencing template. Sequencing used immunoSEQ multiplex PCR; TCRdb keeps in-frame clones, though not all of them. The data hold almost 250,000 clones, with roughly 69% observed a single time. A FACSAria was used to sort CD4+ and CD8+ T cells. These cells came from PBMCs. The length of the CDR3 is 13 residues. J was trimmed by 6 bases and V by 5 bases; bases with no gene match: 8. CDR1 is GTSNPN and CDR2 is SVGIG in the germline V gene (reference sequence).

The chain joins TRBV30 to TRBJ1-2; 8 bases map to TRBD1. The origin of this receptor is a human donor with alopecia areata. The material sequenced was CD4+ T cells sorted from blood, taken at week 0. The CDR3 DNA follows: TGTGCCTGGGCCGGGACAGGAAGGCATGGCTACACCTTC. As protein: CAWAGTGRHGYTF.